The present T cell receptor (beta chain) was sequenced within a study of blood T cell repertoires in COVID-19. Across the study: Sources were T cells, B-cell-depleted T cells, or PBMCs; the material itself was cDNA or gDNA.

Authors' analysis steps: Scientists estimated how many nucleated cells there were by amplifying reference gene primers. Some clones are missing from TCRdb's copy, which holds only in-frame ones; the method was immunoSEQ multiplex PCR. The DNA was the basis for D and trimming; V, J and clone size are from that table. The profile shows over 350,000 clones, 80% to 90% of them singletons. This CDR3 has 15 residues. With V trimmed by 1 base and J by 4 bases, 6 bases remained unmatched. Germline CDR1 reads LGHDT; CDR2 reads YNNKEL (reference sequence). The TCR sequence derives from a woman in her twenties or thirties with active or convalescent COVID-19. V gene TRBV3-1 (or the pseudogene TRBV3-2) combines with J gene TRBJ2-7, with 8 bases lining up with TRBD1. Sequences were obtained from peripheral blood. The CDR3 protein is CASSQVGRGRYEQYF. In DNA form, the CDR3 reads TGTGCCAGCAGCCAAGTCGGCAGGGGGCGGTACGAGCAGTACTTC.